This paragraph reports one T cell receptor beta chain. Its antigen remains unidentified. Qualities for individual bases were not recorded, and no much larger clone is one base off. Repertoires were sampled repeatedly over the course of chemoradiotherapy, so clonal expansion could be followed in the tumor microenvironment. Counted from cysteine to phenylalanine, this CDR3 has 15 amino acids. Solely the CDR3 DNA is kept, with 45 bases framed from the first base. V has 4 bases trimmed and J has 2 bases trimmed; junction bases matching no gene number 6. CDR1 and CDR2 are read off the germline V gene as LGHNA and YNFKEQ. The data belong to a study of chemoradiotherapy in HPV16-positive cancers (dated by TCRdb to the early 2020s). Regarding the study in general: Candidate HPV-specific T-cell clones and common TCR motifs were defined by functional T-cell assays performed on cells from two HPV16-positive patients. The study asked whether T-cell immunity against the HPV oncoproteins E6 and E7 changes during chemoradiotherapy and whether it affects survival. The candidate HPV-specific TCRs and motifs were subsequently tracked in TCR repertoires obtained from 86 patients with HPV-related cancers.

Libraries came from the immunoSEQ multiplex PCR assay. TCRdb took this table from immuneACCESS and kept in-frame rearrangements with V and J called. Such tables lack part of the clones; where checked against another copy, unresolved V genes explain under half of the gap, and the rest is unexplained. This sample is represented by under 15,000 clones; approximately 88% of them were singletons. Around 2.4% of the sample is held by the ten biggest clonotypes. What the work shows at the level of the full study, not this receptor alone: Expansion of candidate HPV-specific clones and E7-related TCR motifs was observed in the tumor microenvironment during treatment, whereas no such expansion was observed for non-HPV-specific T cells. In HPV16-positive patients, expansion of HPV-responsive T cells during chemoradiotherapy was associated with improved recurrence-free survival. The survival association was reported for HPV16-positive patients, and the functional definition of HPV-specific T cells was derived from only a couple of HPV16-positive patients.

The source of this sequence is a human donor with HPV-associated anogenital cancer. The sample was blood, taken from a patient who underwent chemoradiotherapy. The chain uses TRBV4-2 and TRBJ2-5, and TRBD2 matches 8 of the central bases. The nucleotide sequence reads TGTGCCAGCAGCCCCGGGGGCGGGGGGCAAGAGACCCAGTACTTC. This sequence encodes CASSPGGGGQETQYF.